The 17 T cell receptor beta chains given below trace back to one sample, sequenced in a study of cytomegalovirus exposure and HLA in healthy donors. The protocol was immunoSEQ multiplex PCR, while the TCRdb copy is restricted to in-frame clones and leaves out a portion. The data hold about 150,000 clones, with approximately 91% observed a single time. Sequences were obtained from PBMCs. These receptors all stem from a young woman in good health and CMV-seropositive.

This clone was counted a few times. The chain couples TRBV11-3 to TRBJ2-2, with D possibly TRBD2 on 5 matching bases. CDR1 SGHNT and CDR2 YENEEA come from the germline V gene. V dropped 5 bases and J dropped 1 base, with 8 bases sitting between them. There are 14 residues in the CDR3. CDR3 DNA sequence: TGTGCCAGCAGCGTCGGAGGGAACACCGGGGAGCTGTTTTTT. Protein: CASSVGGNTGELFF.

The rearrangement links TRBV7-3 to TRBJ2-2, with D maybe TRBD2 (5 bases). This CDR3 contains 15 residues. Germline V gives CDR1 SGHTA, CDR2 FQGTGA. Between the trimmed V and J ends, which lost 5 bases and 4 bases, there was a span of 14 bases. Written as DNA, the CDR3 is TGTGCCAGCAGCCCCCAGCTAGCTGGCACCGGGGAGCTGTTTTTT. Encoded protein: CASSPQLAGTGELFF.

The chain joins TRBV7-6 to TRBJ1-1; 11 nucleotides line up with TRBD1. With V trimmed by 5 bases and J by 4 bases, 12 bases remained unmatched. Looked up from germline, CDR1 is SGHVS and CDR2 is FNYEAQ. The CDR3 is 17 amino acids. CDR3 coding DNA: TGTGCCAGCAGCGCTAGAGGACAGGGGGCGCGGGGCACTGAAGCTTTCTTT. Translated: CASSARGQGARGTEAFF.

The V call is TRBV6-4, the J call TRBJ1-2; 10 bases fit TRBD1. Germline trimming cut 3 bases from V and 6 bases from J; bases unmatched to any gene: 4. This CDR3 comprises 14 residues. Germline-derived CDR1 and CDR2 are MRHNA and SNTAGT. CDR3 sequence: CASSEGTGVNGYTF. The CDR3 DNA reads as TGTGCCAGCAGTGAGGGGACAGGGGTAAATGGCTACACCTTC.

The gene calls are TRBV29-1 and TRBJ2-7; 9 positions match TRBD1. J lost 1 base, V lost 7 bases, and 5 bases had no gene match. CDR3 length: 13 residues. Looked up from germline, CDR1 is SQVTM and CDR2 is ANQGSEA. Written as DNA, the CDR3 is TGCAGCGCCAAGGGACAGGGATCCTACGAGCAGTACTTC. Amino acid sequence: CSAKGQGSYEQYF.

This clone appeared once. V is TRBV15 and J is TRBJ2-3; D perhaps matches TRBD2 (6 bases). Trimming stripped 2 bases from V and 0 bases from J, with 15 bases between. There are 17 residues in the CDR3. Per germline, CDR1 LNHNV and CDR2 YYDKDF (reference sequence). CDR3 sequence reads: CATSRRGVTSSTDTQYF. The CDR3 DNA is TGTGCCACCAGCAGACGCGGGGTTACATCTAGCACAGATACGCAGTATTTT.

As for this clone: At one end, the junction sequence differs from germline, possibly due to a read error. The genes are TRBV7-2 and TRBJ1-1; 8 positions match TRBD1. The germline V gene encodes CDR1 SGHTA and CDR2 FQGNSA. The CDR3 consists of 12 residues. CDR3 sequence (DNA): TGTGCCAGCAGCCGGACAGGGTGGGAAGGTTTCTTT. As protein: CASSRTGWEGFF.

This clone was recorded only once. This rearrangement joins TRBV11-3 to TRBJ2-1, with 8 positions matching TRBD2. Per the germline V gene, CDR1 is SGHNT and CDR2 is YENEEA. J gave up 6 bases and V 5 bases, and 3 bases lay outside the gene matches. The length of the CDR3 is 13 residues. The CDR3 protein is CASSLSGSNEQFF. For the CDR3, the DNA is TGTGCCAGCAGCCTCAGCGGGAGCAATGAGCAGTTCTTC. Together with reference TRBV11-3 and TRBJ2-1, the CDR3 gives the full variable domain: EAGVVQSPRYKIIEKKQPVAFWCNPISGHNTLYWYLQNLGQGPELLIRYENEEAVDDSQLPKDRFSAERLKGVDSTLKIQPAELGDSAVYLCASSLSGSNEQFFGPGTRLTVL.

This clone was counted between two and nine times. The rearrangement uses TRBV30 and TRBJ1-2; D gene uncertain. V dropped 5 bases and J dropped 2 bases, with 9 bases sitting between them. There are 12 residues in the CDR3. Germline CDR1 and CDR2: GTSNPN and SVGIG (reference sequence). CDR3 residues: CAWGEENYGYTF. The CDR3 coding sequence is TGTGCCTGGGGAGAGGAGAACTATGGCTACACCTTC.

The J gene is TRBJ2-5, the V gene TRBV7-3; 9 bases align to TRBD2. Germline V lookup: CDR1 SGHTA, CDR2 FQGTGA. Trimming cost V 4 bases and J 4 bases; bases outside gene matches: 1. This CDR3 spans 13 amino acids. The CDR3 nucleotides read TGTGCCAGCAGCTATAGCGGGAGAGAGACCCAGTACTTC. As protein: CASSYSGRETQYF.

The chain couples TRBV2 to TRBJ2-3, with D possibly TRBD1 on 5 matching bases. V was shortened by 8 bases and J by 1 base, with 13 bases between the two germline ends. Germline V gene sequence: CDR1 SNHLY, CDR2 FYNNEI. The CDR3 extends over 14 amino acids. The CDR3 reads CASGVLTGTDTQYF. Written as DNA, the CDR3 is TGTGCCAGCGGGGTCCTGACAGGCACAGATACGCAGTATTTT.

The gene calls are TRBV2 and TRBJ2-7; 9 nucleotides match TRBD1. Looked up from germline, CDR1 is SNHLY and CDR2 is FYNNEI. The J segment lost 7 bases and the V segment lost 6 bases, leaving 10 bases of the junction unmatched. The CDR3 loop spans 14 amino acids. The CDR3 sequence: CASREPGQGLEQYF. The CDR3 bases are TGTGCCAGCAGGGAGCCGGGACAGGGACTGGAGCAGTACTTC.

The chain combines TRBV4-3 with TRBJ2-7; 7 nucleotides agree with TRBD1. Trimming removed 1 base from V and 0 bases from J; junction bases left unmatched: 3. CDR3 length: 15 amino acids. In germline, CDR1 is LGHNA, CDR2 YSLEER. The CDR3 bases are TGCGCCAGCAGCCAAGTGGGGGACAGCTCCTACGAGCAGTACTTC. Translation gives CASSQVGDSSYEQYF.

V is TRBV7-6 and J is TRBJ1-2; D not resolved. Germline V gene lookup returns CDR1 SGHVS and CDR2 FNYEAQ. V gave up 1 base and J gave up 3 bases, with 6 bases separating them. The CDR3 extends over 13 amino acids. The CDR3 protein is CASSLEEDYGYTF. CDR3 in DNA: TGTGCCAGCAGCTTAGAGGAGGACTATGGCTACACCTTC. The variable domain in full, completed from reference TRBV7-6 and TRBJ1-2, reads GAGVSQSPRYKVTKRGQDVALRCDPISGHVSLYWYRQALGQGPEFLTYFNYEAQQDKSGLPNDRFSAERPEGSISTLTIQRTEQRDSAMYRCASSLEEDYGYTFGSGTRLTVV.

The chain uses TRBV7-2 and TRBJ2-7; D is unresolved. The V gene's germline CDR1 is SGHTA and CDR2 FQGNSA. The CDR3 is made up of 14 amino acids. V shed 4 bases and J shed 2 bases, with 12 bases lying between them. In DNA, the CDR3 is TGTGCCAGCAGCTCTTCATATAACACCTACGAGCAGTACTTC. This codes for CASSSSYNTYEQYF.

The V and J genes are TRBV20-1 and TRBJ2-5; D not certain. CDR3 length: 11 residues. Germline loops: CDR1 DFQATT, CDR2 SNEGSKA (reference sequence). Trimming stripped 8 bases from V and 5 bases from J, with 12 bases between. CDR3 nucleotides: TGCAGTATCCTGTTTCGGGAGACCCAGTACTTC. It yields the protein CSILFRETQYF.

The chain has TRBV27 and TRBJ2-7; no clear D. Germline CDR1 reads MNHEY; CDR2 reads SMNVEV (reference sequence). This CDR3 has 16 residues. V was trimmed by 0 bases and J by 6 bases, leaving 18 bases between them. The CDR3 here is CASSLSWPSFYLEQYF. CDR3 bases: TGTGCCAGCAGTTTATCGTGGCCTAGTTTTTATCTCGAGCAGTACTTC.